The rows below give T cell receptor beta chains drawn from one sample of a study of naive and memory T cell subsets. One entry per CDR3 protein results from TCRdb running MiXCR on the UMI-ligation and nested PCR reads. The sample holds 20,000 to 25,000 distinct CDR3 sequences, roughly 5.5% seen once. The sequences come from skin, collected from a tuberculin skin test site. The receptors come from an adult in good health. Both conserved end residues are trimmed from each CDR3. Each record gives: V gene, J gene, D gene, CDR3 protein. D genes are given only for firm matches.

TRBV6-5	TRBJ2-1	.	ASRANHNEQF
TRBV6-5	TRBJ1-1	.	ASSYSRGRTEAF
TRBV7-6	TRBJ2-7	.	ASSFPGYEQY
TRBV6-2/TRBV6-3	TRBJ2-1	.	ASSPPLDSGADNEQF
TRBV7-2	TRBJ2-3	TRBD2	ASSLQREVGTQY
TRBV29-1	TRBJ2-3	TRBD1	SVADQGVLFSTDTQY
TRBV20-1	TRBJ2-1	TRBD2	SARVITGTRNWNEQF
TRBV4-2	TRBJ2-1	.	ASSQENEQF
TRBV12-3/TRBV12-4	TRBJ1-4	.	ASSLEGRTFSNEKLF
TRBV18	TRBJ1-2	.	ASSPSDTRGYT
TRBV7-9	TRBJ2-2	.	ASSLSRMAGELF
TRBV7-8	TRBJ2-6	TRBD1	ASSPIGTGGAPGANVLT
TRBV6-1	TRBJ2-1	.	ASSETAGAYNEQF
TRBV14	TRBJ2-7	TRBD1	ASSPRQGDEQY
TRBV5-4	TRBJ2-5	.	ASSLFREIEETQY
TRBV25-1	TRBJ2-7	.	ASSEYRDLIKQY
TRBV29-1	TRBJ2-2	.	SVETQGTGELF
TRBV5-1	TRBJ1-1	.	ASSLEVGTEAF
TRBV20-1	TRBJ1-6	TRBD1	SASDGQARPLH
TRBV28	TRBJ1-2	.	ASSLYLDSIYGYT
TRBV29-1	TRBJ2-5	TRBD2	SGTVRTSGRAEETQY
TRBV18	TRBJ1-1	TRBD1	ASSRQGSSYSAF
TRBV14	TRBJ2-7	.	ASSQYGYGSSYEQY
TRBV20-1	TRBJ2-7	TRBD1	SARWDRGRFED
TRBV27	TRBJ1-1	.	ASSLLGAGNTEAF
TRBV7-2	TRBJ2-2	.	ASSRSGTNTGELF
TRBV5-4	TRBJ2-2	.	ASSLGGLTGELF
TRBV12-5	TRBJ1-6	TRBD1	ASGLDPDRGRGSPLH
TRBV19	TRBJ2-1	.	ASSISGGGSYNEQF
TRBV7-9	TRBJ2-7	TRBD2	ASSPAGPSGITEQY
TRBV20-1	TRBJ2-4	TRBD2	SAPTSGMGIQY
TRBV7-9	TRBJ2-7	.	ASSIISGLAYEQY
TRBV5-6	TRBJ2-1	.	ASSLAQGSYNEQF
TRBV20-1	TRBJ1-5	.	SARDPRGLSNQPQH
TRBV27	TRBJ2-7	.	ASSLGFRAGYEQY
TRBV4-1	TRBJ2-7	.	ASSQDKGFPYEQY
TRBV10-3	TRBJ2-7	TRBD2	AISEGAGGYEQY
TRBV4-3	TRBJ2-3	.	ASSQWTSTDTQY
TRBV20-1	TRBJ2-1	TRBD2	SASDGLAGLF
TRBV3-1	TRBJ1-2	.	ASSQFQTNYGYT
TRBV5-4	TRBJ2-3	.	ASSLASQTRDTQY
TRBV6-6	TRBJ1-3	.	ASSYRRGSGNTIY
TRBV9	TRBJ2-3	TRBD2	ASSATVEIGLAGRTDTQY
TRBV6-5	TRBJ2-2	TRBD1	ASSTGQHTGELF
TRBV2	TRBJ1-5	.	ASSENLGPQH
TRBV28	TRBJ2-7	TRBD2	AHCPSGSYEQY
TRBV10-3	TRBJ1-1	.	AISAGNRNTEAF
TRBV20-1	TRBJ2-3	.	SATTDTQY
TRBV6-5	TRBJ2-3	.	ASSSWTAESTDTQY
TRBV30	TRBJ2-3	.	AGSIGTDTQY
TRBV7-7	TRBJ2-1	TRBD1	ASSPDRGGEQF
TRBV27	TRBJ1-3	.	ASSLLGGNTIY